Sequencing of this T cell receptor beta chain was carried out in a study of blood T cell repertoires in COVID-19. The authors' processing: Researchers report that nucleated cell counts were estimated from reference gene primer amplification. Only in-frame clones appear in the TCRdb table, and some are missing; sequencing was by immunoSEQ multiplex PCR. V and J calls and clone size come straight from that table; D and trimming were deduced from the DNA. Among approximately 200,000 clones listed, over 80% were seen once. Allocation to cohorts depended on clinical history reported by the participants. Sequences were obtained from PBMCs or T cells enriched from blood (not recorded which). This clonotype originated in a man younger than 35 with acute COVID-19.

The DNA of the CDR3 is TGTGCCAGCAGTTCCAGACTAGCGGGGCCCACAGATACGCAGTATTTT. This codes for CASSSRLAGPTDTQYF. The chain combines TRBV27 with TRBJ2-3; 11 bases agree with TRBD2. This CDR3 is built from 16 residues. CDR1 is MNHEY and CDR2 is SMNVEV in the germline V gene (reference sequence). V was pared by 4 bases and J by 2 bases, with 5 bases of the junction left unmatched.